This T cell receptor beta chain was documented in a study of patients and donors after allogeneic stem cell transplantation. TCRdb called the RT-PCR reads again in MiXCR, with one record for every CDR3 protein. The sample lists about 410,000 distinct CDR3 sequences, 15% to 20% seen once, with roughly 7% in the top ten. This clonotype was picked up many times. Per germline, CDR1 MDHEN and CDR2 SYDVKM. The ends were cut back, 6 bases at V and 4 bases at J, with 12 bases in the middle. The CDR3 extends over 14 amino acids. The TCR comes from a human donor who was either an allogeneic HSCT recipient or a stem cell or donor lymphocyte infusion donor (not recorded which). It is not recorded whose cells these are; they may come from a transplant donor. The chain has TRBV28 and TRBJ2-2; a possible D gene is TRBD2 (7 bases). Sample: blood, either unsorted or a sorted T cell fraction (not recorded which). The CDR3 is CASSLGGGTGELFF. The CDR3 DNA reads as TGTGCCAGCAGCTTAGGGGGGGGCACCGGGGAGCTGTTTTTT.